This paragraph reports one T cell receptor (beta chain). The specificity of this receptor is unknown. No much larger clonotype is one base removed from it; base qualities were not supplied. The germline V gene (reference sequence) gives CDR1 as LGHDT and CDR2 as YNNKEL. From the cysteine through the phenylalanine, the CDR3 covers 18 amino acids. Kept here is only the CDR3 DNA, which spans 54 bases and is read in frame from base 1. Germline trimming amounts to 4 bases on V and 5 bases on J, with 14 as the count of junction bases outside the gene matches. The sample comes from a study of identical twins listed by TCRdb under 2016. Regarding the complete study: To test whether fetal clonotypes persist, the study used deep sequencing on TCR alpha and beta repertoires from monozygotic twins, unrelated adults of various ages, and cord blood. To rule out contamination, replicate twin experiments were performed at different times with different library preparation protocols.

Every donor in the study was a healthy Caucasian. Findings and caveats that apply to the study as a whole: Abundant cord blood beta clonotypes carried fewer insertions; young adult naive repertoires showed a weaker similar trend, while memory repertoires showed none. In beta out-of-frame sequences, excess twin sharing was weaker, because having fewer shared sequences lowered the signal-to-noise ratio. Conclusions relied on cross-sectional statistical analysis, since the same donors could not be followed over many years. Zero-insertion analyses could be partly confounded by invariant T cells such as MAIT and iNKT, though diverse VJ usage argued against such confounding for most clonotypes. In monozygotic twins, out-of-frame TCR alpha sharing was systematically underestimated by recombination models, although the models agreed with sharing between unrelated individuals. Out-of-frame TCR alpha sequences shared between twins showed an excess of low generation-probability sequences compared with coincidental sharing between unrelated individuals.

The library was built by means of 5' RACE. This sample was sequenced with an Illumina HiSeq 2000. Template switching introduced a universal primer binding site; the final cDNA contained a unique molecular identifier, enabling accurate counting of TCR cDNA molecules. Specific primers in the conserved constant-segment region were used to synthesize first-strand cDNA for TCR alpha and beta chains. Each cDNA library was double barcoded, with a SMART-Mk sample barcode plus Illumina barcodes, to control for contamination. TruSeq adapter sequences and Illumina sample barcodes were added in two successive PCR steps. The Illumina HiSeq platform was used with custom primers to sequence TCR alpha and beta cDNA libraries. Per the source publication's procedure: Raw reads were processed with MiGEC to extract unique molecular identifiers, and MiXCR was used to determine CDR3 positions. Recombination models were inferred per individual with the repgenHMM and IGoR tools using an EM algorithm. The tcR package in R was used for shared clonotype analysis, with sharing normalized by the product of cloneset sizes. To study raw recombination without the effects of thymic and clonal selection, out-of-frame nonproductive sequences were analyzed. The public reads were reprocessed in TCRdb via fastp at Q25 and MiXCR, keeping in-frame beta chains. Each CDR3 protein gets just one entry, which takes the most common genes and DNA from the rows behind it. The V and J calls shown here were made by TCRdb, not taken from the authors' results. The sample table holds 1.5 million to 2 million distinct CDR3 sequences, of which under 35% were seen once. The top ten constitute over 0.25% of the sample.

Rearrangement joined TRBV3-1 to TRBJ2-1; TRBD2 aligns with 10 central bases. Sequenced sample: cord blood. The sequence came from a newborn girl in good health. The CDR3: CASSPRVIAGGRNNEQFF. In nucleotides, the sequence is TGTGCCAGCAGCCCCAGAGTCATAGCGGGGGGCCGAAACAATGAGCAGTTCTTC.